Listed below are T cell receptor beta chains from one sample, sequenced in a study of shared clonotypes between healthy human individuals. Sequencing was performed with immunoSEQ multiplex PCR; in TCRdb, only in-frame clones are kept and a portion is missing. This table holds under 700,000 clones, 85% to 95% found once. Sequencing input: naive CD8+ T cells sorted from blood. The source is a woman aged 25-40 years in good health. The CDR3 runs from the conserved cysteine through the conserved F or W. The order of the fields is CDR3 protein, CDR3 DNA, V gene, clone size, J gene, D gene. D genes are given only for firm matches. Size is omitted from some rows. Given values are once, few, many or a class for expanded clones.

CDR3aa: CASTPNDDEQFF; CDR3nt: TGTGCCAGCACCCCGAATGATGATGAGCAGTTCTTC; v_gene: TRBV7-9; abundance: NA; j_gene: TRBJ2-1; d_gene: NA
CDR3aa: CASSGWDSTGEQYF; CDR3nt: TGTGCCAGCAGTGGGTGGGACAGCACAGGCGAGCAGTACTTC; v_gene: TRBV28; abundance: NA; j_gene: TRBJ2-7; d_gene: TRBD1
CDR3aa: CASSLSRGLSSYEQYF; CDR3nt: TGTGCCAGCAGTTTATCGAGGGGGCTAAGCTCCTACGAGCAGTACTTC; v_gene: TRBV27; abundance: NA; j_gene: TRBJ2-7; d_gene: TRBD1
CDR3aa: CASSSPGVQPQHF; CDR3nt: TGTGCCAGCAGCTCCCCTGGGGTTCAGCCCCAGCATTTT; v_gene: TRBV7-9; abundance: NA; j_gene: TRBJ1-5; d_gene: NA
CDR3aa: CASEGVFDEQFF; CDR3nt: TGTGCCAGCGAGGGGGTTTTCGATGAGCAGTTCTTC; v_gene: TRBV2; abundance: NA; j_gene: TRBJ2-1; d_gene: NA
CDR3aa: CASSFGRGGTKAFF; CDR3nt: TGTGCCAGCAGCTTTGGCAGGGGCGGAACAAAAGCTTTCTTT; v_gene: TRBV5-6; abundance: NA; j_gene: TRBJ1-1; d_gene: NA
CDR3aa: CASSLLLTNYNEQFF; CDR3nt: TGTGCCAGCAGCTTGTTACTAACTAACTACAATGAGCAGTTCTTC; v_gene: TRBV5-4; abundance: NA; j_gene: TRBJ2-1; d_gene: NA
CDR3aa: CASSPGLSPSGNTIYF; CDR3nt: TGCGCCAGCAGCCCAGGGCTATCACCCTCTGGAAACACCATATATTTT; v_gene: TRBV4-1; abundance: NA; j_gene: TRBJ1-3; d_gene: NA
CDR3aa: CASSVADATEAFF; CDR3nt: TGTGCCAGCAGCGTCGCCGACGCGACTGAAGCTTTCTTT; v_gene: TRBV9; abundance: NA; j_gene: TRBJ1-1; d_gene: NA
CDR3aa: CASRRDTSSGNTIYF; CDR3nt: TGTGCCAGCAGAAGGGACACTTCCTCTGGAAACACCATATATTTT; v_gene: TRBV5-5; abundance: NA; j_gene: TRBJ1-3; d_gene: NA
CDR3aa: CASSTSGVRSVSNEQFF; CDR3nt: TGTGCCAGCAGCACAAGTGGAGTTAGGAGTGTAAGCAATGAGCAGTTCTTC; v_gene: TRBV11-2; abundance: NA; j_gene: TRBJ2-1; d_gene: NA
CDR3aa: CASSFSGRATGGGEQYF; CDR3nt: TGTGCCAGCAGTTTTAGCGGGAGGGCCACCGGAGGAGGCGAGCAGTACTTC; v_gene: TRBV27; abundance: NA; j_gene: TRBJ2-7; d_gene: TRBD2
CDR3aa: CASSQEGAQRFTDTQYF; CDR3nt: TGCGCCAGCAGCCAAGAAGGAGCACAACGATTCACAGATACGCAGTATTTT; v_gene: TRBV4-1; abundance: NA; j_gene: TRBJ2-3; d_gene: NA
CDR3aa: CASSIAPSGTGSEAFF; CDR3nt: TGTGCCAGTAGTATAGCCCCTTCCGGGACAGGGTCTGAAGCTTTCTTT; v_gene: TRBV19; abundance: NA; j_gene: TRBJ1-1; d_gene: TRBD1
CDR3aa: CASSGTGDEQYF; CDR3nt: TGTGCCAGCAGTGGGACAGGGGACGAGCAGTACTTC; v_gene: TRBV7-9; abundance: NA; j_gene: TRBJ2-7; d_gene: TRBD1
CDR3aa: CASRGLAGLAEQFF; CDR3nt: TGTGCCAGTAGGGGGCTAGCGGGATTGGCTGAGCAGTTCTTC; v_gene: TRBV19; abundance: few; j_gene: TRBJ2-1; d_gene: TRBD2
CDR3aa: CASSGLGIRYEQYF; CDR3nt: TGTGCCAGCAGTGGGTTAGGGATAAGGTACGAGCAGTACTTC; v_gene: TRBV25-1; abundance: NA; j_gene: TRBJ2-7; d_gene: NA
CDR3aa: CASSLPPPTDTQYF; CDR3nt: TGTGCCAGCAGCTTGCCCCCTCCAACAGATACGCAGTATTTT; v_gene: TRBV5-6; abundance: NA; j_gene: TRBJ2-3; d_gene: NA
CDR3aa: CASSPQGYRNEKLFF; CDR3nt: TGTGCCAGCAGTCCACAGGGTTATAGGAATGAAAAACTGTTTTTT; v_gene: TRBV28; abundance: NA; j_gene: TRBJ1-4; d_gene: NA
CDR3aa: CASSLSLTGSGLWYEQYF; CDR3nt: TGTGCCAGCAGTTTATCGCTTACAGGGTCGGGGCTGTGGTACGAGCAGTACTTC; v_gene: TRBV27; abundance: NA; j_gene: TRBJ2-7; d_gene: NA
CDR3aa: CASSLGPGAEQFF; CDR3nt: TGTGCCAGCAGCTTGGGTCCAGGCGCTGAGCAGTTCTTC; v_gene: TRBV5-4; abundance: NA; j_gene: TRBJ2-1; d_gene: NA
CDR3aa: CASRDRGTDTQYF; CDR3nt: TGTGCCAGCCGGGACAGGGGCACAGATACGCAGTATTTT; v_gene: TRBV6-1; abundance: NA; j_gene: TRBJ2-3; d_gene: TRBD1
CDR3aa: CASSAMTSGSSYEQYF; CDR3nt: TGTGCCAGCAGTGCCATGACTAGCGGGAGCTCCTACGAGCAGTACTTC; v_gene: TRBV25-1; abundance: once; j_gene: TRBJ2-7; d_gene: TRBD2
CDR3aa: CASSPPEGRSYEQYF; CDR3nt: TGTGCCAGCAGCCCCCCCGAGGGGCGGTCCTACGAGCAGTACTTC; v_gene: TRBV7-9; abundance: NA; j_gene: TRBJ2-7; d_gene: NA
CDR3aa: CASSFSPNYEQYF; CDR3nt: TGTGCCAGCAGCTTTAGCCCAAACTACGAGCAGTACTTC; v_gene: TRBV5-4; abundance: NA; j_gene: TRBJ2-7; d_gene: NA
CDR3aa: CASRTRGVEGDIQYF; CDR3nt: TGTGCCAGCAGGACTAGGGGGGTCGAGGGAGACATTCAGTACTTC; v_gene: TRBV2; abundance: NA; j_gene: TRBJ2-4; d_gene: NA
CDR3aa: CASSDVTHEQYF; CDR3nt: TGTGCCAGCAGTGATGTCACCCACGAGCAGTACTTC; v_gene: TRBV28; abundance: NA; j_gene: TRBJ2-7; d_gene: NA
CDR3aa: CASEYSLADTQYF; CDR3nt: TGTGCCAGCGAATATTCCCTCGCGGATACGCAGTATTTT; v_gene: TRBV5-6; abundance: NA; j_gene: TRBJ2-3; d_gene: NA
CDR3aa: CASSPNTDRERNQPQHF; CDR3nt: TGTGCCAGCAGCCCCAATACCGACAGGGAACGGAATCAGCCCCAGCATTTT; v_gene: TRBV21-1; abundance: once; j_gene: TRBJ1-5; d_gene: NA
CDR3aa: CASRTTWDGKTEETQYF; CDR3nt: TGTGCCAGCAGGACTACGTGGGACGGTAAAACCGAAGAGACCCAGTACTTC; v_gene: TRBV28; abundance: NA; j_gene: TRBJ2-5; d_gene: NA
CDR3aa: CASSTGQLAKNIQYF; CDR3nt: TGTGCCAGCAGTACGGGACAGCTAGCCAAAAACATTCAGTACTTC; v_gene: TRBV27; abundance: NA; j_gene: TRBJ2-4; d_gene: TRBD1
CDR3aa: CASSKRQGQGNTGELFF; CDR3nt: TGTGCCAGCAGCAAAAGGCAAGGACAGGGGAACACCGGGGAGCTGTTTTTT; v_gene: TRBV21-1; abundance: NA; j_gene: TRBJ2-2; d_gene: NA
CDR3aa: CASSLENYEQYF; CDR3nt: TGTGCCAGCAGCTTGGAAAACTACGAGCAGTACTTC; v_gene: TRBV5-6; abundance: NA; j_gene: TRBJ2-7; d_gene: NA
CDR3aa: CASSSYRTVEAFF; CDR3nt: TGTGCCAGCAGTAGCTACCGGACAGTTGAAGCTTTCTTT; v_gene: TRBV28; abundance: NA; j_gene: TRBJ1-1; d_gene: NA
CDR3aa: CASSQATGSGPPLHF; CDR3nt: TGCGCCAGCAGCCAAGCGACAGGGTCGGGGCCACCCCTCCACTTT; v_gene: TRBV4-1; abundance: NA; j_gene: TRBJ1-6; d_gene: TRBD1
CDR3aa: CASGDTVASNQPQHF; CDR3nt: TGTGCCAGCGGCGACACAGTTGCCAGCAATCAGCCCCAGCATTTT; v_gene: TRBV10-3; abundance: once; j_gene: TRBJ1-5; d_gene: NA
CDR3aa: CASSLLGGSTGTEAFF; CDR3nt: TGTGCCAGCAGTTTATTGGGGGGCTCGACGGGTACTGAAGCTTTCTTT; v_gene: TRBV27; abundance: NA; j_gene: TRBJ1-1; d_gene: NA
CDR3aa: CASKDVLNTEAFF; CDR3nt: TGCGCCAGCAAGGATGTCTTGAACACTGAAGCTTTCTTT; v_gene: TRBV5-1; abundance: NA; j_gene: TRBJ1-1; d_gene: NA
CDR3aa: CASSTLGQGPETQYF; CDR3nt: TGTGCCAGCAGTACCCTGGGACAGGGACCAGAGACCCAGTACTTC; v_gene: TRBV6-6; abundance: NA; j_gene: TRBJ2-5; d_gene: TRBD1
CDR3aa: CASSLDGGDSSYNEQFF; CDR3nt: TGTGCCAGCAGTTTAGATGGGGGGGATAGCTCCTACAATGAGCAGTTCTTC; v_gene: TRBV27; abundance: NA; j_gene: TRBJ2-1; d_gene: TRBD2
CDR3aa: CASSPPGQGIRHPADTQYF; CDR3nt: TGTGCCAGCAGCCCTCCGGGACAGGGAATCCGCCACCCCGCAGATACGCAGTATTTT; v_gene: TRBV9; abundance: NA; j_gene: TRBJ2-3; d_gene: TRBD1
CDR3aa: CASSMGSSSYNEQFF; CDR3nt: TGTGCCAGTAGTATGGGCAGTTCCTCCTACAATGAGCAGTTCTTC; v_gene: TRBV19; abundance: NA; j_gene: TRBJ2-1; d_gene: NA
CDR3aa: CASSSGGSYEQYF; CDR3nt: TGTGCCAGCAGCTCCGGTGGTTCCTACGAGCAGTACTTC; v_gene: TRBV28; abundance: NA; j_gene: TRBJ2-7; d_gene: NA
CDR3aa: CASSLNSFSNEQFF; CDR3nt: TGTGCCAGCAGCTTAAACTCATTCTCGAATGAGCAGTTCTTC; v_gene: TRBV7-9; abundance: once; j_gene: TRBJ2-1; d_gene: NA
CDR3aa: CASSSAGGAKNIQYF; CDR3nt: TGTGCCAGCAGTTCAGCGGGAGGGGCCAAAAACATTCAGTACTTC; v_gene: TRBV2; abundance: NA; j_gene: TRBJ2-4; d_gene: TRBD2
CDR3aa: CASSLFPRGEQYF; CDR3nt: TGTGCCAGCAGTTTATTCCCCAGGGGCGAGCAGTACTTC; v_gene: TRBV28; abundance: NA; j_gene: TRBJ2-7; d_gene: NA
CDR3aa: CASSQDLSEREQYF; CDR3nt: TGTGCCAGCAGCCAAGATTTGAGCGAGAGGGAGCAGTACTTC; v_gene: TRBV14; abundance: NA; j_gene: TRBJ2-7; d_gene: NA
CDR3aa: CASSLGGSNTEAFF; CDR3nt: TGTGCCAGCAGCTTGGGGGGTTCAAACACTGAAGCTTTCTTT; v_gene: TRBV5-6; abundance: NA; j_gene: TRBJ1-1; d_gene: NA
CDR3aa: CASRVDSSSYEQYF; CDR3nt: TGTGCCAGCAGAGTAGACAGCAGCTCCTACGAGCAGTACTTC; v_gene: TRBV7-2; abundance: NA; j_gene: TRBJ2-7; d_gene: NA
CDR3aa: CASSYLAGVGYEQYF; CDR3nt: TGCGCCAGCAGCTACCTGGCGGGAGTTGGGTACGAGCAGTACTTC; v_gene: TRBV5-1; abundance: NA; j_gene: TRBJ2-7; d_gene: TRBD2
CDR3aa: CASSVEEGGYEQYF; CDR3nt: TGTGCCAGCAGCGTAGAAGAAGGGGGCTACGAGCAGTACTTC; v_gene: TRBV9; abundance: NA; j_gene: TRBJ2-7; d_gene: NA
CDR3aa: CASSPRDRGIGELFF; CDR3nt: TGTGCCAGCAGCCCAAGGGACAGGGGGATCGGGGAGCTGTTTTTT; v_gene: TRBV7-9; abundance: NA; j_gene: TRBJ2-2; d_gene: TRBD1
CDR3aa: CASSYSPDSPYEQYF; CDR3nt: TGTGCCAGCAGTTACTCCCCGGACAGCCCCTACGAGCAGTACTTC; v_gene: TRBV6-5; abundance: NA; j_gene: TRBJ2-7; d_gene: NA
CDR3aa: CASSFKQGFRVEQYF; CDR3nt: TGTGCCAGCAGCTTCAAACAGGGTTTTCGGGTCGAGCAGTACTTC; v_gene: TRBV7-9; abundance: NA; j_gene: TRBJ2-7; d_gene: NA
CDR3aa: CASRRGQGGYEQYF; CDR3nt: TGTGCCAGCAGGCGCGGACAGGGGGGTTACGAGCAGTACTTC; v_gene: TRBV28; abundance: NA; j_gene: TRBJ2-7; d_gene: TRBD1
CDR3aa: CASSQLAPHTEAFF; CDR3nt: TGCGCCAGCAGTCAACTGGCCCCGCACACTGAAGCTTTCTTT; v_gene: TRBV23-1; abundance: NA; j_gene: TRBJ1-1; d_gene: NA
CDR3aa: CASSFRRSGRALDTGELFF; CDR3nt: TGCGCCAGCAGCTTTCGGCGGAGCGGGAGGGCCCTCGACACCGGGGAGCTGTTTTTT; v_gene: TRBV5-1; abundance: NA; j_gene: TRBJ2-2; d_gene: TRBD2
CDR3aa: CASSEPRGARQPQHF; CDR3nt: TGTGCCAGCAGTGAACCACGGGGGGCGCGTCAGCCCCAGCATTTT; v_gene: TRBV6-1; abundance: few; j_gene: TRBJ1-5; d_gene: NA
CDR3aa: CASSQRGTSGLYNEQFF; CDR3nt: TGTGCCAGCAGCCAACGAGGGACTAGCGGGCTGTACAATGAGCAGTTCTTC; v_gene: TRBV11-2; abundance: NA; j_gene: TRBJ2-1; d_gene: TRBD2
CDR3aa: CASSATGGLGQPQHF; CDR3nt: TGTGCCAGCAGCGCAACAGGGGGCTTAGGGCAGCCCCAGCATTTT; v_gene: TRBV7-9; abundance: few; j_gene: TRBJ1-5; d_gene: TRBD1